This T cell receptor beta chain was recovered during a study of T cell repertoires in ileal Crohn's disease. Across the study: Per sample, roughly 0.5 micrograms of biopsy DNA were TCRB immunosequenced.

This sample's time point: inflamed ileum from the surgical specimen. This clone was seen a few times. Germline-derived CDR1 and CDR2 are SGHAT and FQNNGV. CDR3 length equals 16 residues. The V segment lost 5 bases and the J segment 3 bases; nucleotides outside the gene matches: 6. The table came from immunoSEQ multiplex PCR; TCRdb's copy has only in-frame clones and leaves some out. The sample records about 17,000 clones, around 76% being singletons. The chain employs TRBV11-2 and TRBJ2-2; 10 positions agree with TRBD1. The receptor's source is an adult with Crohn's disease. Sample: ileal tissue. Here the CDR3 reads CASSTRQGAYTGELFF. For the CDR3, the DNA is TGTGCCAGCAGCACGAGACAGGGGGCCTACACCGGGGAGCTGTTTTTT.